The source of this TCR beta chain is a study of glioma-infiltrating T cells after dendritic cell vaccination. This CDR3 region has 18 residues. Trimming removed 3 bases from V and 7 bases from J, with 27 bases in between. Germline CDR1 is MRHNA and CDR2 is SNTAGT. The time point denotes: after dendritic cell vaccination, including at tumor progression/relapse. The immunoSEQ assay amplified TCRB CDR3 from up to 2 ug DNA. The assay was immunoSEQ multiplex PCR, and TCRdb's table has in-frame clones only and misses some. The sample has 99,000 or so clones; 90% are singletons. The TCR sequence derives from a human donor with glioblastoma. The sequences come from blood, collected after dendritic cell vaccination. The chain links TRBV6-4 to TRBJ1-2; a weak D match, TRBD1 (6 bases). The DNA of the CDR3 is TGTGCCAGCAGTGAATTCCCCCAAAAGGGGGGGCCAGCTGCTGGCTACACCTTC. It codes for CASSEFPQKGGPAAGYTF.